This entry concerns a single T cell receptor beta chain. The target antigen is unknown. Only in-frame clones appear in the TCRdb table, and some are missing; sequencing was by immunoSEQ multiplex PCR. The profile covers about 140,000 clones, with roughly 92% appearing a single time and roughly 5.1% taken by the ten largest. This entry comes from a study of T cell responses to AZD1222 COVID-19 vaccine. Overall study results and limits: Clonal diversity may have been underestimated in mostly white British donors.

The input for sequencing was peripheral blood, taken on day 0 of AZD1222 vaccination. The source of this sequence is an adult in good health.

The CDR3 sequence: CASSPWRGGPGELFF. The DNA of the CDR3 is TGTGCCAGCAGCCCGTGGAGGGGCGGGCCCGGGGAGCTGTTTTTT. The V gene is TRBV7-2, the J gene TRBJ2-2, with a tentative D call TRBD2 (6 bases). Trimming shortened V by 5 bases and J by 6 bases, and 16 bases separated the two germline ends. The germline V gene has CDR1 SGHTA and CDR2 FQGNSA. This CDR3 spans 15 amino acids.